This is a list of T cell receptor beta chains from one sample in a study of T cell responses to AZD1222 COVID-19 vaccine. Only in-frame clones appear in the TCRdb table, and some are missing; sequencing was by immunoSEQ multiplex PCR. This sample has 100,000 to 150,000 clones, with 85% to 90% found just once. Sample: peripheral blood, taken on day 0 of AZD1222 vaccination. The origin of the receptors is an adult in good health. CDR3s include the opening cysteine and the closing phenylalanine or tryptophan. Fields, in order: D gene, J gene, clone size, V gene, CDR3 DNA, CDR3 protein. A D gene is named only where the DNA matches it firmly. Clone size is given for some rows only: seen once, a few or many times, or a class if the clone is expanded.

TRBD1 TRBJ1-2 NA TRBV27 TGTGCCAGCAGTACCACAGGGGGAAGCTATGGCTACACCTTC CASSTTGGSYGYTF
TRBD2 TRBJ2-1 NA TRBV9 TGTGCCAGCAGCGTAGGGTCTCGGGGGGGCCGGTCCTACAATGAGCAGTTCTTC CASSVGSRGGRSYNEQFF
TRBD1 TRBJ1-3 NA TRBV5-1 TGCGCCAGCAGCTGGGGACAGGGTGCAAACACCATATATTTT CASSWGQGANTIYF
NA TRBJ2-7 NA TRBV3-1/TRBV3-2 TGTGCCAGCAGCCCCAGTGACTCCTACGAGCAGTACTTC CASSPSDSYEQYF
NA TRBJ1-3 NA TRBV19 TGTGCCAGTAGTACGGGTCACTCTGGAAACACCATATATTTT CASSTGHSGNTIYF
NA TRBJ2-5 NA TRBV6-5 TGTGCCAGCAGCGACGAGTGGGGTCAAGAGACCCAGTACTTC CASSDEWGQETQYF
NA TRBJ2-3 NA TRBV6-5 TGTGCCAGCAGGTTACAGGGTTATATCACAGATACGCAGTATTTT CASRLQGYITDTQYF
TRBD2 TRBJ2-3 NA TRBV2 TGTGCCAGCGGACCACTAGCGGGGGGTTCAGATACGCAGTATTTT CASGPLAGGSDTQYF
TRBD1 TRBJ1-5 NA TRBV18 TGTGCCAGCTCACCGACAGGGGTAGGGGATCAGCCCCAGCATTTT CASSPTGVGDQPQHF
TRBD2 TRBJ2-1 NA TRBV19 TGTGCCAGTTACCTCGGGCTAGCGGGGGACTCCTACAATGAGCAGTTCTTC CASYLGLAGDSYNEQFF
NA TRBJ1-6 NA TRBV10-2 TGCGCCACATCTCCTGGGCAGGCCCTCCCCCTCCACTTT CATSPGQALPLHF
NA TRBJ1-4 NA TRBV2 TGTGCCAGCAGTGAGGACGTCGAACGTGAAAAACTGTTTTTT CASSEDVEREKLFF
TRBD2 TRBJ2-3 NA TRBV3-1/TRBV3-2 TGTGCCAGCAGCCAAGTGAGCGGGATTGAGACAGATACGCAGTATTTT CASSQVSGIETDTQYF
NA TRBJ2-1 NA TRBV18 TGTGCCAGCTCACCAACAGGTCTGAACAATGAGCAGTTCTTC CASSPTGLNNEQFF
NA TRBJ1-1 NA TRBV5-1 TGCGCCAGCAGCTTAATCGGACAGCCAAACACTGAAGCTTTCTTT CASSLIGQPNTEAFF
NA TRBJ1-1 NA TRBV19 TGTGCCAGTAGCCCAACGCTCGTCACTGAAGCTTTCTTT CASSPTLVTEAFF
TRBD2 TRBJ2-5 NA TRBV11-3 TGTGCCAGCAGCTTAGGAGCGGGAGAAGAGACCCAGTACTTC CASSLGAGEETQYF
NA TRBJ2-1 NA TRBV19 TGTGCCAGTAACCCGGGACTGGCGAACAATGAGCAGTTCTTC CASNPGLANNEQFF
NA TRBJ1-1 NA TRBV6-5 TGTGCCAGCAGTTACTTACAGGGGAACACTGAAGCTTTCTTT CASSYLQGNTEAFF
NA TRBJ1-2 NA TRBV5-4 TGTGCCAGCAGCTTGGGGGGAGGAGGCGGCTACACCTTC CASSLGGGGGYTF
NA TRBJ1-2 NA TRBV20-1 TGCAGTGCTACAGGGATCTATGGCTACACCTTC CSATGIYGYTF
NA TRBJ2-1 once TRBV5-1 TGCGCCAGCAGCTTGGCCCTCGTAAGCTCCTACAATGAGCAGTTCTTC CASSLALVSSYNEQFF
NA TRBJ2-1 NA TRBV13 TGTGCCAGCAGCTTAGGACAGGGTAACTACAATGAGCAGTTCTTC CASSLGQGNYNEQFF
TRBD1 TRBJ2-5 NA TRBV14 TGTGCCAGCAGCATCCAAACAGGGGGAGAGACCCAGTACTTC CASSIQTGGETQYF